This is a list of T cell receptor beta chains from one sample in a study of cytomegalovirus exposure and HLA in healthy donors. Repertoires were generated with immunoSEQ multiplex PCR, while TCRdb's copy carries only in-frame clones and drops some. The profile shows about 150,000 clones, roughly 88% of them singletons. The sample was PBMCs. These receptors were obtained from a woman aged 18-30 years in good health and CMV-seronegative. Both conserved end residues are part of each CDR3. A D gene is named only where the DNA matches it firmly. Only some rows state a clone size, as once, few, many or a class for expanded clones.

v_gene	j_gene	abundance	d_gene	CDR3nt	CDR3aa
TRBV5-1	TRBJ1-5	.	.	TGCGCCAGCAGCCCCGACCAGGGGAATCAGCCCCAGCATTTT	CASSPDQGNQPQHF
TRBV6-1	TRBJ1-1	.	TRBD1	TGTGCCAGCAGTGAAGTGGGCAGGGGGCGAAGTGAAGCTTTCTTT	CASSEVGRGRSEAFF
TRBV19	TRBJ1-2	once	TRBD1	TGTGCCAGTAGGACACAGGGGGCTAACTATGGCTACACCTTC	CASRTQGANYGYTF
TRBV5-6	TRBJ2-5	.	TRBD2	TGTGCCAGCAGCTTGATGGCTAGCGGGGTAGGAGCAGAGACCCAGTACTTC	CASSLMASGVGAETQYF
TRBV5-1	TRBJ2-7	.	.	TGCGCCAGCAGCCGGGGGACGAGCTCCTACGAGCAGTACTTC	CASSRGTSSYEQYF
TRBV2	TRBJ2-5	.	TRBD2	TGTGCCAGCAGTGAAGGAGCGGGGGGAAAAGAGACCCAGTACTTC	CASSEGAGGKETQYF
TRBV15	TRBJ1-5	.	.	TGTGCCACCAGCAGCGGGTTGAGGAGCAATCAGCCCCAGCATTTT	CATSSGLRSNQPQHF
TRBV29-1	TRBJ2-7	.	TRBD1	TGCAGCGTCGTAAGTGGCGGGGACAGGGACTACGAGCAGTACTTC	CSVVSGGDRDYEQYF
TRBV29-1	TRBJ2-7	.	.	TGCAGCGTTCTAGCCCCCCGCGAGCAGTACTTC	CSVLAPREQYF
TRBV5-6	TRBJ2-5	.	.	TGTGCCAGCAGCAGCCTGGACAGAGGGGAGACCCAGTACTTC	CASSSLDRGETQYF
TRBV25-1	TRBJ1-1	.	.	TGTGCCAGCAGTGATGTGGGGGCGGGCACTGAAGCTTTCTTT	CASSDVGAGTEAFF
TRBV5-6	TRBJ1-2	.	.	TGTGCCAGCAGCCTGAGGTCCGGGGATGGCTACACCTTC	CASSLRSGDGYTF
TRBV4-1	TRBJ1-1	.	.	TGCGCCAGCAGCCAAGTGGTGGGGGGGTCGAAGAACACTGAAGCTTTCTTT	CASSQVVGGSKNTEAFF
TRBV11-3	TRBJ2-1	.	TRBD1	TGTGCCAGCAGCCCCGGACAGGGAACCTACAATGAGCAGTTCTTC	CASSPGQGTYNEQFF
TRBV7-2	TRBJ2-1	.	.	TGTGCCAGCAGCCAAGTTCGGGGGAATGAGCAGTTCTTC	CASSQVRGNEQFF
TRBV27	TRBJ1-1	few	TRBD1	TGTGCCAGCAGTTTATCTCCAGGGGGTGGAAACACTGAAGCTTTCTTT	CASSLSPGGGNTEAFF
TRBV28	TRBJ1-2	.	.	TGTGCCAGCACCTTATACACCGGACAGAGTAACTATGGCTACACCTTC	CASTLYTGQSNYGYTF
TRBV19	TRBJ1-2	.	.	TGTGCCAGTATCTCGTACGAACAGTCCCTCTATGGCTACACCTTC	CASISYEQSLYGYTF
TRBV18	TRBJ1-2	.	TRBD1	TGTGCCAGCTCACCCACCGCGGGGACAGGGAACGGCTACACCTTC	CASSPTAGTGNGYTF
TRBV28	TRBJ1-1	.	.	TGTGCCAGCAGTACGCACAAGGGGGGGACTGAAGCTTTCTTT	CASSTHKGGTEAFF
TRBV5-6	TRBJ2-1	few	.	TGTGCCAGCGGCCGGGTCGGGGACAATGAGCAGTTCTTC	CASGRVGDNEQFF
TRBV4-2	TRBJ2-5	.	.	TGTGCCAGCAGCCAAGAGATGGCAGTCCCGGAGACCCAGTACTTC	CASSQEMAVPETQYF
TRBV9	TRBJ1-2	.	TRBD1	TGTGCCAGCAGTTTAGATGGTCACAGGGGTCACTATGGCTACACCTTC	CASSLDGHRGHYGYTF
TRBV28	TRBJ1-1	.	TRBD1	TGTGCCAGCAGTCTCCAACAGGGGGCAATGAACACTGAAGCTTTCTTT	CASSLQQGAMNTEAFF